These 3 T cell receptor beta chains share one sample of origin, sequenced in a study of technical replicates of blood from a handful of donors. Method: immunoSEQ multiplex PCR; TCRdb's copy keeps in-frame clones and lacks some. The table has some 77,000 clones, around 90% seen once. Specimen: T cells isolated from PBMCs. These TCRs come from a human donor in good health.

The rearrangement links TRBV6-5 to TRBJ2-7; D may be TRBD1 (5 bases). Germline V gives CDR1 MNHEY, CDR2 SVGAGI. V lost 2 bases, J lost 4 bases, and 9 bases lay in between. The CDR3 covers 13 residues. The CDR3 loop is CASSYPGMYEQYF. As DNA, the CDR3 is TGTGCCAGCAGTTACCCAGGGATGTACGAGCAGTACTTC.

The genes are TRBV7-9 and TRBJ1-3, with 7 bases that match TRBD1. V was clipped by 3 bases and J by 1 base; unmatched bases: 12. The CDR3 has 18 amino acids. The V gene's germline CDR1 is SEHNR and CDR2 FQNEAQ (reference sequence). In DNA, the CDR3 is TGTGCCAGCAGCTTCCTGGGCCAGGGGGAAGGTTCTGGAAACACCATATATTTT. Residues: CASSFLGQGEGSGNTIYF.

The chain employs TRBV29-1 and TRBJ2-2; 8 bases line up with TRBD1. Trimming cost V 5 bases and J 7 bases; bases outside gene matches: 6. Germline V lookup: CDR1 SQVTM, CDR2 ANQGSEA. The CDR3 extends over 13 amino acids. The CDR3 bases are TGCAGCGTTACCGCAGGGGGCTTCGGGGAGCTGTTTTTT. This codes for CSVTAGGFGELFF.